Listed below are T cell receptor beta chains from one sample, sequenced in a study of blood T cell repertoires in COVID-19. TCRdb keeps only in-frame clones here, not all; method: immunoSEQ multiplex PCR. The sample carries 200,000 to 250,000 clones, roughly 80% recorded once. Sequencing input: peripheral blood. These receptors came from a woman in her seventies with active or convalescent COVID-19. CDR3s include the opening cysteine and the closing phenylalanine or tryptophan. The D gene is left open where the match is weak. Only some rows state a clone size, as once, few, many or a class for expanded clones.

>TRBJ2-5|.|TRBV4-2|.
TGTGCCAGCAGCGAAGAGGGGGGAAAAGAGACCCAGTACTTC
CASSEEGGKETQYF
>TRBJ2-3|TRBD1|TRBV19|once
TGTGCCAGTAATTACGGCAGGGGGCCCCCAGATACGCAGTATTTT
CASNYGRGPPDTQYF
>TRBJ1-3|.|TRBV18|.
TGTGCCAGCTCACCCATCACAGGGTCGGACACCATATATTTT
CASSPITGSDTIYF
>TRBJ2-1|.|TRBV19|.
TGTGCCAGTAGTATAGTAACCGGGGTCTTAAATGAGCAGTTCTTC
CASSIVTGVLNEQFF
>TRBJ1-6|.|TRBV2|.
TGTGCCAGCAACCGACAGGAGCTGAATTCACCCCTCCACTTT
CASNRQELNSPLHF
>TRBJ2-7|TRBD2|TRBV6-5|.
TGTGCCAGCAGTTCCCTAGCGGGAGAGTACTTC
CASSSLAGEYF
>TRBJ1-5|TRBD1|TRBV6-2/TRBV6-3|.
TGTGCCAGCAGTTACCGGACAGGGCGGCAGCCCCAGCATTTT
CASSYRTGRQPQHF
>TRBJ2-2|TRBD2|TRBV7-6|once
TGTGCCAGCAGGGCGACTAGCGGGAACACCGGGGAGCTGTTTTTT
CASRATSGNTGELFF
>TRBJ2-1|.|TRBV18|.
TGTGCCAGCTCCCCTGGGGGGACTGTCAACAATGAGCAGTTCTTC
CASSPGGTVNNEQFF
>TRBJ1-3|TRBD1|TRBV7-9|.
TGTGCCAGCAGCTTCGGACAGGGGACTGGAAACACCATATATTTT
CASSFGQGTGNTIYF
>TRBJ2-3|.|TRBV12-3/TRBV12-4|.
TGTGCCAGCAGTTACAGGGGGGGTGATACGCAGTATTTT
CASSYRGGDTQYF
>TRBJ1-1|.|TRBV9|.
TGTGCCAGCAGCGTAGGCTCAGGGAACACTGAAGCTTTCTTT
CASSVGSGNTEAFF
>TRBJ1-2|.|TRBV11-2|.
TGTGCCAGCAGCTTGGGCAGGGATGGCTACACCTTC
CASSLGRDGYTF
>TRBJ1-5|TRBD1|TRBV19|.
TGTGCCAGTAGAGAAGGAGGCACAGGGGGCAATCAGCCCCAGCATTTT
CASREGGTGGNQPQHF
>TRBJ2-3|TRBD2|TRBV30|.
TGTGCCTGGGGCCTAGCGGGACGGACAGATACGCAGTATTTT
CAWGLAGRTDTQYF
>TRBJ2-1|.|TRBV7-2|.
TGTGCCAGCATGGACTTCTCCTACAATGAGCAGTTCTTC
CASMDFSYNEQFF
>TRBJ2-2|TRBD2|TRBV28|.
TGTGCCAGCAGTCCCGCCGGGCTAGCGGGAGTCGTGCTGTTTTTT
CASSPAGLAGVVLFF
>TRBJ1-2|.|TRBV6-5|.
TGTGCCAGCAGTTCCCCCGGACACCGAGGTGGCTACACCTTC
CASSSPGHRGGYTF
>TRBJ1-1|.|TRBV7-3|few
TGTGCCAGCAGCTTAACCGGACAAAATGAAGCTTTCTTT
CASSLTGQNEAFF
>TRBJ2-3|TRBD2|TRBV5-1|.
TGCGCCAGCAGCCAGACTAGCAAGGATACGCAGTATTTT
CASSQTSKDTQYF
>TRBJ1-6|TRBD1|TRBV3-1/TRBV3-2|few
TGTGCCAGCAGCCTCGGACAGGGGTCTTCACCCCTCCACTTT
CASSLGQGSSPLHF
>TRBJ2-1|TRBD1|TRBV15|.
TGTGCCACCAGCAGCTTAGGGGGCCCTAAGTACAATGAGCAGTTCTTC
CATSSLGGPKYNEQFF
>TRBJ1-2|.|TRBV18|.
TGTGCCAGCTCACCCATGGACATACACTATGGCTACACCTTC
CASSPMDIHYGYTF
>TRBJ1-2|.|TRBV7-2|few
TGTGCCAGCAGCTTTGGGCCGGATTCGAGCAGAACCTATGGCTACACCTTC
CASSFGPDSSRTYGYTF
>TRBJ2-1|TRBD2|TRBV6-5|once
TGTGCCAGCAGTTACTCGGGGGGGACCTACAATGAGCAGTTCTTC
CASSYSGGTYNEQFF
>TRBJ1-6|TRBD1|TRBV7-8|once
TGTGCCAGCAGCTCGGACAGGGGAGGTAATTCACCCCTCCACTTT
CASSSDRGGNSPLHF
>TRBJ1-3|.|TRBV4-2|.
TGTGCCAGCAGCCAAGGCCGGGACACCATATATTTT
CASSQGRDTIYF
>TRBJ2-7|.|TRBV25-1|.
TGTGCCAGCAGTGGATCCGGGCTCACCACGGGGTCGGGCTACGAGCAGTACTTC
CASSGSGLTTGSGYEQYF
>TRBJ2-2|.|TRBV6-5|.
TGTGCCAGCAGACCACAGGGAAACACCGGGGAGCTGTTTTTT
CASRPQGNTGELFF
>TRBJ2-3|TRBD2|TRBV5-1|.
TGCGCCAGCAGGCCTCTAGCGGTGAGCACAGATACGCAGTATTTT
CASRPLAVSTDTQYF
>TRBJ2-5|TRBD2|TRBV9|.
TGTGCCAGCAGCGCCACTAGCGGGGGGGCCCGGGAGACCCAGTACTTC
CASSATSGGARETQYF
>TRBJ2-3|.|TRBV7-8|few
TGTGCCAGCAGCTCGTTCGGGGGTCGGAGGGTTACGCAGTATTTT
CASSSFGGRRVTQYF
>TRBJ2-2|.|TRBV20-1|.
TGCAGTGCTCGTGTCCAGGGGTCCACCGGGGAGCTGTTTTTT
CSARVQGSTGELFF
>TRBJ2-1|TRBD1|TRBV18|.
TGTGCCAGCTCACCCGGACAGGGGATGTACAATGAGCAGTTCTTC
CASSPGQGMYNEQFF
>TRBJ2-3|TRBD2|TRBV5-1|.
TGCGCCAGCAGCTTGGCCTTAGCGGGGGGGCCGAGCACAGATACGCAGTATTTT
CASSLALAGGPSTDTQYF
>TRBJ1-3|.|TRBV3-1/TRBV3-2|few
TGTGCCAGCAGTCCCGGGGGCTCTGGAAACACCATATATTTT
CASSPGGSGNTIYF
>TRBJ2-7|.|TRBV5-1|.
TGCGCCAGCAAAATATCAGGGGTCTCCTACGAGCAGTACTTC
CASKISGVSYEQYF
>TRBJ1-6|TRBD1|TRBV11-2|.
TGTGCCAGCAGCGCCGGACAGGGGCTGAATTCACCCCTCCACTTT
CASSAGQGLNSPLHF
>TRBJ1-2|.|TRBV7-6|once
TGTGCCAGCAGCCCCACCCAGGGGCTTGGCTATGGCTACACCTTC
CASSPTQGLGYGYTF
>TRBJ1-1|.|TRBV7-2|.
TGTGCCAGCAGCCCCCCCCCAATGAACACTGAAGCTTTCTTT
CASSPPPMNTEAFF
>TRBJ2-3|TRBD2|TRBV4-2|.
TGTGCCAGCCGTAGCGGGGGCACAGATACGCAGTATTTT
CASRSGGTDTQYF
>TRBJ2-3|TRBD2|TRBV29-1|.
TGCAGCGTTATGCGTAGCGGGAGCACAGATACGCAGTATTTT
CSVMRSGSTDTQYF
>TRBJ1-2|TRBD1|TRBV28|.
TGTGCCAGCAGTCCCCGGGACAGCTCCTATGGCTACACCTTC
CASSPRDSSYGYTF
>TRBJ2-1|TRBD2|TRBV6-9|.
TGTGCCAGCAGTTACCCTAGACTAGCGGGAGGCCTCCCTCCTCGGTTCTTC
CASSYPRLAGGLPPRFF
>TRBJ1-4|.|TRBV14|.
TGTGCCAGCAGCCGACAGAGTAATGAAAAACTGTTTTTT
CASSRQSNEKLFF
>TRBJ1-1|.|TRBV18|.
TGTGCCAGCTCACAGATCACAGGGTTCGGGGAAGCTTTCTTT
CASSQITGFGEAFF
>TRBJ2-5|.|TRBV21-1|.
TGTGCCAGCAGCAAAAAATTAGGGTGGAAGGGGTTGGGGGAGACCCAGTACTTC
CASSKKLGWKGLGETQYF